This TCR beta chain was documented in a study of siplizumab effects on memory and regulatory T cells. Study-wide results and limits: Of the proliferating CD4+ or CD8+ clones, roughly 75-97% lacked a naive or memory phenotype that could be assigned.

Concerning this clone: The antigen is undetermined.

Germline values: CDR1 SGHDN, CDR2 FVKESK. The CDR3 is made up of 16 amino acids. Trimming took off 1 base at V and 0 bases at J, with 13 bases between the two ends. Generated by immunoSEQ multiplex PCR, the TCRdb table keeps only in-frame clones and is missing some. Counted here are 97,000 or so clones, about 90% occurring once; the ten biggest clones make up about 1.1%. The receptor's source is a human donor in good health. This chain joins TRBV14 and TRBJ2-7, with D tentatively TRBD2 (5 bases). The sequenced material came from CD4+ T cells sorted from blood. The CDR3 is CASSQVGSPSSYEQYF. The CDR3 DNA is TGTGCCAGCAGCCAAGTAGGGAGCCCAAGCTCCTACGAGCAGTACTTC.